Below are 22 T cell receptor beta chains sequenced from a single sample in a study of blood T cells in healthy people across ages. A second PCR of roughly 7 to 11 cycles used a sample-barcoded 5' primer and a J-beta primer mix. TCRdb independently ran MiXCR on the 5' RACE reads; one entry per CDR3 protein. This sample yields some 1.5 million distinct CDR3 sequences, of which 35% to 45% are seen a single time; around 4% belongs to the top ten. The sample was blood. The receptors were gathered from a woman between 18 and 29 years old in good health.

The chain carries TRBV19 and TRBJ2-1; D remains unclear. This CDR3 contains 14 residues. V shed 3 bases and J shed 6 bases, with 12 bases lying between them. Germline CDR1 and CDR2: LNHDA and SQIVND (reference sequence). CDR3 DNA sequence: TGTGCCAGTAGTATGACGGGTGGCTCCAATGAGCAGTTCTTC. Translation: CASSMTGGSNEQFF.

This clonotype was observed a single time. This rearrangement joins TRBV6-2 or TRBV6-3 to TRBJ1-6; the D is unclear. The CDR3 loop spans 15 amino acids. Germline loops: CDR1 MNHEY, CDR2 SVGEGT. The V end was cut by 2 bases, the J end by 9 bases, with 14 bases between. CDR3 sequence (DNA): TGTGCCAGCAGTTACCTGCAGGTTGTGAGTTCACCCCTCCACTTT. It specifies CASSYLQVVSSPLHF.

CDR3: CASSLIGMMDEQYF. DNA for the CDR3: TGTGCCAGCAGTTTAATAGGGATGATGGACGAGCAGTACTTC. The J gene is TRBJ2-7, the V gene TRBV12-3 or TRBV12-4, with no clear D. The V and J ends lost 2 bases and 5 bases respectively, with 13 bases between them. The CDR3 loop spans 14 amino acids.

This chain joins TRBV7-6 and TRBJ2-4; possibly TRBD2 for D (6 bases). The DNA end is a closer match to TRBJ2-7, so the J assignment may be wrong. The CDR3 loop spans 13 amino acids. The germline V gene encodes CDR1 SGHVS and CDR2 FNYEAQ. The CDR3 sequence: CASSLAGTHEQYF. The CDR3 nucleotides read TGTGCCAGCAGCTTGGCCGGGACTCACGAGCAGTACTTC.

In this sample, this clonotype turned up a few times. The chain is built from TRBV12-3 or TRBV12-4 and TRBJ1-1; D not resolved. Trimming removed 6 bases at V and 1 base at J, with 12 bases between. The CDR3 has 14 residues. The chain's CDR3 is CASSLGFGNTEAFF. The CDR3 DNA reads as TGTGCCAGCAGCCTGGGATTTGGGAACACTGAAGCTTTCTTT.

This rearrangement joins TRBV6-5 to TRBJ2-7, with D perhaps assigned TRBD1 or TRBD2 (6 bases each). The germline CDR1 and CDR2 sequences are MNHEY and SVGAGI. The CDR3 is 13 residues long. V lost 0 bases and J 6 bases, leaving 9 bases between the germline ends. The CDR3 coding sequence is TGTGCCAGCAGTTACTCCGGGGGCTCCGAGCAGTACTTC. This codes for CASSYSGGSEQYF.

This clonotype was detected ten times or more. One end of the junction does not line up with germline, which may come from a read error. The rearrangement joins TRBV12-3 or TRBV12-4 to TRBJ2-7; maybe TRBD1 (6 bases). The CDR3 is made up of 13 amino acids. The CDR3 here is CASSFGQTYEQYF. In nucleotides, the CDR3 is TGCGCCAGCAGCTTCGGACAGACCTACGAGCAGTACTTC.

The chain employs TRBV10-3 and TRBJ2-4; D tentatively reads TRBD1 or TRBD2 (5 bases each). With 11 bases removed from V and 8 bases from J, the gap between germline ends came to 19 bases. Germline CDR1 is ENHRY and CDR2 is SYGVKD. The CDR3 is 13 residues long. CDR3 in amino acids: CAASGTPGDIQYF. The CDR3 DNA follows: TGTGCCGCCTCCGGGACGCCTGGAGACATTCAGTACTTC.

This clonotype has just a few counts. This may stem from a read error, because a much larger clone lies one nucleotide away. The V gene is TRBV27, the J gene TRBJ2-1, with 7 bases fitting TRBD2. This CDR3 has 12 residues. Germline loops: CDR1 MNHEY, CDR2 SMNVEV (reference sequence). V gave up 5 bases and J gave up 5 bases; unmatched junction bases: 0. The CDR3 region has the DNA TGTGCCAGCAGTCGGGGGGACAATGAGCAGTTCTTC. Translated: CASSRGDNEQFF.

This clonotype has just a few counts. The rearrangement joins TRBV11-2 to TRBJ2-3; the D is unclear. Between the trimmed V and J ends, which lost 5 bases and 2 bases, there was a span of 11 bases. Germline V CDR1 and CDR2: SGHAT, FQNNGV. The CDR3 has 14 residues. CDR3 sequence: CASSPWTYTDTQYF. CDR3 bases: TGTGCCAGCAGCCCCTGGACCTACACAGATACGCAGTATTTT.

The chain carries TRBV29-1 and TRBJ1-1, with a possible D match to TRBD1 (6 bases). CDR1 is SQVTM and CDR2 is ANQGSEA in the germline V gene. The CDR3 is 13 amino acids. The V and J ends lost 3 bases and 1 base respectively, with 9 bases between them. CDR3 loop: CSVDRGPNTEAFF. The CDR3 nucleotides read TGCAGCGTTGACAGGGGCCCGAACACTGAAGCTTTCTTT.

In this sample, this clonotype turned up a few times. The chain employs TRBV5-1 and TRBJ1-2, with unresolved D. The CDR3 contains 15 residues. Per the germline V gene, CDR1 is SGHRS and CDR2 is YFSETQ. V lost 1 base and J lost 0, with 10 bases in between. CDR3 bases: TGCGCCAGCAGCTTGTCGGCAGCTTCTAACTATGGCTACACCTTC. It is translated as CASSLSAASNYGYTF. The complete variable domain, with remaining parts taken from reference TRBV5-1 and TRBJ1-2, reads KAGVTQTPRYLIKTRGQQVTLSCSPISGHRSVSWYQQTPGQGLQFLFEYFSETQRNKGNFPGRFSGRQFSNSRSEMNVSTLELGDSALYLCASSLSAASNYGYTFGSGTRLTVV.

The chain combines TRBV4-3 with TRBJ2-5, with a possible D match to TRBD1 (6 bases). V lost 0 bases and J lost 5, with 16 bases in between. CDR3 size: 16 residues. Germline CDR1 LGHNA, CDR2 YSLEER. CDR3: CASSQEQGAGMETQYF. The CDR3 coding sequence is TGCGCCAGCAGCCAAGAACAGGGTGCTGGTATGGAGACCCAGTACTTC.

The chain joins TRBV6-2 or TRBV6-3 to TRBJ2-1, with unresolved D. The CDR3 length is 13 residues. Trimming took 5 bases from V and 8 from J, leaving 13 bases between them. CDR1 MNHEY and CDR2 SVGEGT come from the germline V gene. The CDR3 DNA follows: TGTGCCAGCAGTGACCGGATTGTCGATGAGCAGTTCTTC. This codes for CASSDRIVDEQFF.

The gene calls are TRBV20-1 and TRBJ1-4; no definite D call. CDR1 DFQATT and CDR2 SNEGSKA come from the germline V gene (reference sequence). Trimming shortened V by 4 bases and J by 4 bases, and 10 bases separated the two germline ends. CDR3 length equals 13 residues. CDR3 sequence: CSATEGSNEKLFF. The CDR3 DNA reads as TGCAGTGCTACCGAGGGCAGTAATGAAAAACTGTTTTTT.

J is TRBJ2-1 and V is TRBV4-1, with TRBD2 as a possible D gene (8 bases). This CDR3 contains 15 residues. Trimming removed 3 bases at V and 8 bases at J, with 17 bases between. Germline CDR1 is MGHRA and CDR2 is YSYEKL. The CDR3 sequence: CASSQVGLGGDEQFF. The CDR3 nucleotides read TGCGCCAGCAGCCAGGTGGGACTAGGGGGCGATGAGCAGTTCTTC.

This clonotype came up a few times. This sequence joins TRBV10-3 and TRBJ2-2; TRBD2 agrees at 10 bases. V lost 2 bases to trimming and J lost 0 bases; unmatched junction nucleotides: 6. The CDR3 is made up of 18 amino acids. CDR1 ENHRY and CDR2 SYGVKD come from the germline V gene. CDR3 residues: CAISEGLADLANTGELFF. The CDR3 bases are TGTGCCATCAGTGAGGGACTAGCGGACCTAGCGAACACCGGGGAGCTGTTTTTT.

Only a few counts were recorded for this clonotype. The J gene is TRBJ1-5, the V gene TRBV10-2; no clear D gene. Germline V gives CDR1 WSHSY, CDR2 SAAADI. The CDR3 runs to 13 residues. V shed 2 bases and J shed 9 bases, with 11 bases lying between them. CDR3 nucleotides: TGCGCCAGCAGTGAGGAGGGAGGTAGGCCCCAGCATTTT. Amino acids: CASSEEGGRPQHF.

This clonotype was picked up a small number of times. The rearrangement uses TRBV29-1 and TRBJ2-7; D may be TRBD2 (5 bases). The CDR3 has 11 residues. Trimming cost V 6 bases and J 7 bases, with 13 bases left between them. CDR1 and CDR2 (germline): SQVTM, ANQGSEA. The CDR3 nucleotides are TGCAGCGTGGGCCCTACGGGGGAGCAGTACTTC. Its translation is CSVGPTGEQYF.

The chain links TRBV28 to TRBJ2-5, with D uncertain. CDR3 length: 17 amino acids. Per germline, CDR1 MDHEN and CDR2 SYDVKM. The V and J ends lost 8 bases and 2 bases respectively, with 24 bases between them. DNA of the CDR3: TGTGCCAGCCTACCCCCGATTTGGACGTCCACACAAGAGACCCAGTACTTC. Amino acid sequence: CASLPPIWTSTQETQYF.

This clonotype was recorded many times. This sequence joins TRBV6-5 and TRBJ2-7, with D hard to call. Germline CDR1 MNHEY, CDR2 SVGAGI. CDR3 size: 13 residues. V was cut by 0 bases and J by 4 bases, with 7 bases left in between. DNA for the CDR3: TGTGCCAGCAGTTACTCTGGGTCTTACGAGCAGTACTTC. Protein sequence: CASSYSGSYEQYF.

This clonotype has more than one count but fewer than ten. The V gene is TRBV7-2, the J gene TRBJ1-1; tentatively, D is TRBD1 (5 bases). The CDR3 loop spans 15 amino acids. Trimming removed 1 base at V and 2 bases at J, with 11 bases between. Germline CDR1 is SGHTA and CDR2 is FQGNSA. This chain's CDR3 is CASSLDVGGNTEAFF. CDR3 bases: TGTGCCAGCAGCTTAGATGTCGGGGGTAACACTGAAGCTTTCTTT.